This T cell receptor beta chain was captured by sequencing in a study of T-cell reconstitution after alpha-beta-depleted transplantation in children. Overall study findings and caveats: Reportedly, alpha-beta T cells present about two months post-transplant originated from several hundred expanded clones of graft origin. One year after transplant, T-cell counts and diversity came mostly from newly produced T cells.

This clonotype was detected ten times or more. What it recognizes is unknown. Unique molecular identifiers featured in how the TCRbeta library was prepared. TCRdb reanalysed the PCR reads using MiXCR and keeps one entry per CDR3 protein. The sample shows some 460,000 distinct CDR3 sequences, roughly 16% of them seen only once. Sequencing used PBMCs, mostly from graft donor cells, obtained 360 days after TCRalphabeta/CD19-depleted stem cell transplant. The sequence derives from a boy younger than two who had a stem cell transplant for Wiskott-Aldrich syndrome, so the T cells may come from the graft donor.

CDR3 in DNA: TGTGCCAGCAGTTTCGGGGGGTTCCACTACAATGAGCAGTTCTTC. Translating it yields CASSFGGFHYNEQFF. J is TRBJ2-1 and V is TRBV12-3 or TRBV12-4, with 7 bases matching TRBD2. The V and J ends lost 3 bases and 3 bases, in that order; junction bases with no gene match: 5. This CDR3 is built from 15 residues.